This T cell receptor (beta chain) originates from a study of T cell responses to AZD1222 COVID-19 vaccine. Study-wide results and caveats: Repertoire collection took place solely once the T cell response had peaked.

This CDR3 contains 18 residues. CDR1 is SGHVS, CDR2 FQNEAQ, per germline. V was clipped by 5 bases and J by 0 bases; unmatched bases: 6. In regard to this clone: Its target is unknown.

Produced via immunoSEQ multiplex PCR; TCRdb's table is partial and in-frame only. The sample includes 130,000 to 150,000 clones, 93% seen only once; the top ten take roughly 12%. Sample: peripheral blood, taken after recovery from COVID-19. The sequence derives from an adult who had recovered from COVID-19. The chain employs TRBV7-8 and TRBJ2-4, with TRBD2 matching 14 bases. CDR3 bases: TGTGCCAGCAGCCTCGGACTAGCGGGAGGAGTAGCCAAAAACATTCAGTACTTC. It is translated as CASSLGLAGGVAKNIQYF.